This T cell receptor beta chain was obtained from a study of T-cell memory formation after mild COVID-19. The CDR3 extends over 17 amino acids. Germline V gene lookup returns CDR1 LNHNV and CDR2 YYDKDF (reference sequence). V lost 0 bases, J lost 12 bases, and 24 bases lay in between. TCR alpha and TCR beta cDNA libraries carrying sample barcodes and UMIs were produced by 5'RACE using constant-segment primers. Each CDR3 protein is one row after TCRdb ran MiXCR on the 5' RACE reads. The table includes some 120,000 distinct CDR3 sequences, roughly 15% detected once. Sequences were obtained from PBMCs or a T cell subset sorted from them (not recorded which). The source is an adult woman who had mild COVID-19 (a few samples of this study predate the infection). Cell type and time point are not known. The chain recombines TRBV15 with TRBJ2-1; tentatively, D is TRBD2 (7 bases). As DNA, the CDR3 is TGTGCCACCAGCAGAGATCTGGGTGGGGGGGCCAAAATGAGGCAGTTCTTC. Translation: CATSRDLGGGAKMRQFF.